The present T cell receptor beta chain was sequenced within a study of shared clonotypes between healthy human individuals. Assay: immunoSEQ multiplex PCR; the TCRdb copy retains only in-frame clones and omits some. Found here are about 1.1 million clones, 60% to 80% of them singletons; the top ten hold approximately 0.95%. The CDR3 contains 12 residues. Germline CDR1 and CDR2: SQVTM and ANQGSEA. V was clipped by 7 bases and J by 4 bases, with 11 bases between them. Adult Caucasians living in Nashville, Tennessee made up all of the donors. The material sequenced was memory CD4+ T cells from PBMCs. Subset described: CD45RA-negative fraction. The source of this sequence is a man between 18 and 35 years old in good health. Some clones in this sample may be carry-over from other donors' samples. The chain carries TRBV29-1 and TRBJ2-1; no definite D call. For the CDR3, the DNA is TGCAGCGCTGACCCCTTTTACAATGAGCAGTTCTTC. It is translated as CSADPFYNEQFF.